A selection of T cell receptor beta chains follows, all from one sample in a study of T cell repertoires in cytomegalovirus infection. TCRdb re-analysed the reads in MiXCR, keeping a single row per CDR3 protein. The sample consists of about 830,000 distinct CDR3 sequences, approximately 29% of them appearing once. No antigens are known for them. The source material was cultured CD8+ T cells from PBMCs, sampled from culture after CMV antigen stimulation. The receptors derive from a human donor in good health (CMV status not recorded). Some clones in this sample may be carry-over from other donors' samples. CDR3s include the opening cysteine and the closing phenylalanine or tryptophan. Fields, in order: V gene, CDR3 length, clone size, J gene, D gene, CDR3 protein, CDR3 DNA. D genes are given only for firm matches. Only part of the rows carry a size: once, few, many, or a class if the clone is expanded.

V: TRBV12-3/TRBV12-4; length: 14; size: few; J: TRBJ1-1; D: .; CDR3: CASSGSMGHTEAFF; DNA: TGTGCCAGCAGCGGATCGATGGGTCACACTGAAGCTTTCTTT
V: TRBV7-9; length: 14; size: .; J: TRBJ2-3; D: .; CDR3: CASPGIGGTDTQYF; DNA: TGTGCCAGCCCCGGGATTGGAGGCACAGATACGCAGTATTTT
V: TRBV6-4; length: 15; size: .; J: TRBJ1-2; D: TRBD1; CDR3: CASSDAPGQEYGYTF; DNA: TGTGCCAGCAGTGACGCCCCGGGACAGGAATATGGCTACACCTTC
V: TRBV10-2; length: 16; size: .; J: TRBJ2-2; D: .; CDR3: CASSEKGQGFTGELFF; DNA: TGCGCCAGCAGTGAGAAAGGCCAGGGTTTCACCGGGGAGCTGTTTTTT
V: TRBV4-3; length: 14; size: .; J: TRBJ1-6; D: TRBD1; CDR3: CASSQDITGQGRHF; DNA: TGCGCCAGCAGCCAAGACATAACGGGACAGGGTCGCCACTTT
V: TRBV7-3; length: 13; size: .; J: TRBJ2-1; D: .; CDR3: CASSPVQGREQFF; DNA: TGTGCCAGCAGCCCAGTTCAGGGACGCGAGCAGTTCTTC
V: TRBV25-1; length: 15; size: .; J: TRBJ2-7; D: .; CDR3: CASGIRFEGSYEQYF; DNA: TGTGCCAGCGGCATTCGGTTCGAGGGTTCCTACGAGCAGTACTTC
V: TRBV19; length: 13; size: .; J: TRBJ1-1; D: .; CDR3: CASSIGGGTETFF; DNA: TGTGCCAGTAGTATAGGTGGGGGGACTGAAACTTTCTTT
V: TRBV27; length: 18; size: .; J: TRBJ2-2; D: TRBD2; CDR3: CASTRGAPDISNTGELFF; DNA: TGTGCCAGCACGCGGGGGGCACCAGACATCTCGAACACCGGGGAGCTGTTTTTT
V: TRBV24-1; length: 14; size: .; J: TRBJ2-1; D: TRBD1; CDR3: CATSRAGGHNEQFF; DNA: TGTGCCACCAGTCGGGCAGGGGGCCACAATGAGCAGTTCTTC
V: TRBV7-2; length: 15; size: few; J: TRBJ2-2; D: .; CDR3: CASSRTLAANGELFF; DNA: TGTGCCAGCAGCCGCACACTAGCTGCCAACGGGGAGCTGTTTTTT
V: TRBV4-1; length: 14; size: .; J: TRBJ2-1; D: .; CDR3: CASSQYGAYNEQFF; DNA: TGCGCCAGCAGCCAATACGGGGCTTACAATGAGCAGTTCTTC
V: TRBV28; length: 16; size: few; J: TRBJ2-5; D: .; CDR3: CASSFPRVGNRETQYF; DNA: TGTGCCAGCAGTTTCCCGAGGGTCGGAAATCGGGAGACCCAGTACTTC
V: TRBV28; length: 16; size: many; J: TRBJ1-6; D: .; CDR3: CASSYNEGNYNSPLHF; DNA: TGTGCCAGCAGCTACAACGAGGGAAATTATAATTCACCCCTCCACTTT
V: TRBV5-1; length: 17; size: .; J: TRBJ2-2; D: TRBD2; CDR3: CASSLAKAGGPRGELFF; DNA: TGCGCCAGCAGCTTGGCCAAAGCGGGGGGGCCCCGTGGGGAGCTGTTTTTT
V: TRBV19; length: 16; size: .; J: TRBJ2-3; D: TRBD1; CDR3: CASTSSDRLSTDTQYF; DNA: TGTGCCAGTACCTCATCGGACAGGCTTAGCACAGATACGCAGTATTTT
V: TRBV9; length: 17; size: few; J: TRBJ1-6; D: TRBD1; CDR3: CASSVADRGAPNSPLHF; DNA: TGTGCCAGCAGCGTAGCGGACAGGGGCGCACCAAATTCACCCCTCCACTTT
V: TRBV27; length: 18; size: few; J: TRBJ2-2; D: .; CDR3: CASSLPKVGRMGTGELFF; DNA: TGTGCCAGCAGTTTACCCAAAGTCGGCAGGATGGGCACCGGGGAGCTGTTTTTT
V: TRBV20-1; length: 13; size: .; J: TRBJ2-5; D: TRBD2; CDR3: CSTSGGLQETQYF; DNA: TGCAGTACCAGCGGGGGCCTCCAAGAGACCCAGTACTTC
V: TRBV19; length: 19; size: few; J: TRBJ1-2; D: .; CDR3: CASSSSSDSGLLNNYGYTF; DNA: TGTGCCAGTAGTAGTTCGTCGGACAGTGGACTGTTAAATAACTATGGCTACACCTTC
V: TRBV27; length: 13; size: few; J: TRBJ1-3; D: .; CDR3: CATSGAPGNTIYF; DNA: TGTGCCACCTCGGGGGCGCCGGGAAACACCATATATTTT
V: TRBV29-1; length: 12; size: few; J: TRBJ2-7; D: .; CDR3: CSVGNNNYEQYF; DNA: TGCAGCGTTGGGAATAATAACTACGAGCAGTACTTC
V: TRBV7-3; length: 16; size: few; J: TRBJ1-2; D: .; CDR3: CASSPSGGQNDRGYTF; DNA: TGTGCCAGCAGCCCCTCCGGAGGGCAAAACGATCGGGGCTACACCTTC
V: TRBV28; length: 17; size: .; J: TRBJ2-5; D: .; CDR3: CASSLGPYSSVQETQYF; DNA: TGTGCCAGCAGTTTGGGTCCTTATTCTAGCGTCCAAGAGACCCAGTACTTC
V: TRBV11-1; length: 15; size: .; J: TRBJ1-1; D: TRBD1; CDR3: CASSPGTGFLGEAFF; DNA: TGTGCCAGCAGCCCTGGGACAGGGTTCCTCGGTGAAGCTTTCTTT
V: TRBV6-6; length: 11; size: many; J: TRBJ2-1; D: .; CDR3: CASSYSEEQFF; DNA: TGTGCCAGCAGTTACTCGGAGGAGCAGTTCTTC
V: TRBV28; length: 15; size: .; J: TRBJ1-2; D: TRBD1; CDR3: CASSFTGDLNYGYTF; DNA: TGTGCCAGCAGTTTTACAGGGGACCTAAACTATGGCTACACCTTC
V: TRBV11-2; length: 14; size: .; J: TRBJ1-1; D: .; CDR3: CASSPWRGDPEAFF; DNA: TGTGCCAGCAGCCCATGGAGGGGCGACCCTGAAGCTTTCTTT
V: TRBV6-5; length: 14; size: few; J: TRBJ1-2; D: .; CDR3: CASSLHVTGKDYTF; DNA: TGTGCCAGCAGTTTACACGTCACGGGAAAAGACTACACCTTC
V: TRBV27; length: 15; size: few; J: TRBJ1-1; D: .; CDR3: CASGRRARMGTEAFF; DNA: TGTGCCAGCGGCCGCAGGGCCCGGATGGGCACTGAAGCTTTCTTT
V: TRBV7-8; length: 17; size: .; J: TRBJ2-1; D: TRBD2; CDR3: CASSLNLAGGMGNEQFF; DNA: TGTGCCAGCAGCTTAAACCTTGCGGGGGGGATGGGGAATGAGCAGTTCTTC
V: TRBV19; length: 14; size: .; J: TRBJ2-7; D: TRBD2; CDR3: CASSLPGLDYEQYF; DNA: TGTGCCAGTAGTTTGCCGGGACTAGACTACGAGCAGTACTTC
V: TRBV10-3; length: 14; size: many; J: TRBJ1-5; D: .; CDR3: CAISVGYSNQPQHF; DNA: TGTGCCATCAGTGTAGGGTATAGCAATCAGCCCCAGCATTTT
V: TRBV27; length: 14; size: .; J: TRBJ1-4; D: .; CDR3: CASSLIPINEKLFF; DNA: TGTGCCAGCAGTTTAATTCCAATTAATGAAAAACTGTTTTTT
V: TRBV27; length: 16; size: .; J: TRBJ2-2; D: .; CDR3: CASSYIRGPTPGELFF; DNA: TGTGCCAGCAGTTATATCAGGGGCCCCACCCCCGGGGAGCTGTTTTTT
V: TRBV6-5; length: 18; size: .; J: TRBJ2-3; D: TRBD1; CDR3: CASSYPEPGQGTTDTQYF; DNA: TGTGCCAGCAGTTACCCGGAACCGGGACAGGGAACCACAGATACGCAGTATTTT
V: TRBV27; length: 14; size: few; J: TRBJ2-7; D: .; CDR3: CASRPSAGIDEQYF; DNA: TGTGCCAGCAGGCCAAGTGCAGGGATCGACGAGCAGTACTTC
V: TRBV7-6; length: 14; size: .; J: TRBJ2-3; D: TRBD1; CDR3: CASRKTGPTDTQYF; DNA: TGTGCCAGCAGGAAGACAGGGCCCACAGATACGCAGTATTTT
V: TRBV7-9; length: 14; size: few; J: TRBJ1-2; D: TRBD1; CDR3: CASSLAQGGNGYTF; DNA: TGTGCCAGCAGCTTAGCCCAGGGGGGAAACGGCTACACCTTC
V: TRBV7-9; length: 15; size: few; J: TRBJ2-4; D: TRBD2; CDR3: CASTVGGGARNIQYF; DNA: TGTGCCAGCACCGTGGGGGGAGGGGCGCGGAACATTCAGTACTTC
V: TRBV15; length: 15; size: .; J: TRBJ2-5; D: .; CDR3: CATSRDRGAGETQYF; DNA: TGTGCCACCAGCAGAGATCGGGGGGCGGGGGAGACCCAGTACTTC
V: TRBV6-1; length: 14; size: .; J: TRBJ1-2; D: TRBD1; CDR3: CASIIPGQGSGYTF; DNA: TGTGCCAGCATTATCCCGGGACAGGGAAGCGGCTACACCTTC
V: TRBV29-1; length: 13; size: .; J: TRBJ1-1; D: .; CDR3: CSVEGVGVTEAFF; DNA: TGCAGCGTTGAGGGGGTGGGGGTTACTGAAGCTTTCTTT
V: TRBV7-9; length: 15; size: .; J: TRBJ1-2; D: .; CDR3: CASSFGERVNYGYTF; DNA: TGTGCCAGCAGCTTTGGGGAACGGGTTAACTATGGCTACACCTTC
V: TRBV2; length: 16; size: .; J: TRBJ2-2; D: .; CDR3: CASSAGPERNTGELFF; DNA: TGTGCCAGCAGTGCAGGGCCCGAAAGAAACACCGGGGAGCTGTTTTTT
V: TRBV7-9; length: 14; size: few; J: TRBJ2-7; D: .; CDR3: CASSPKGRVYEQYF; DNA: TGTGCCAGCAGCCCCAAGGGACGGGTCTACGAGCAGTACTTC
V: TRBV7-9; length: 18; size: .; J: TRBJ1-4; D: .; CDR3: CASSRGQTHLATNEKLFF; DNA: TGTGCCAGCAGCCGCGGACAGACCCACCTTGCAACTAATGAAAAACTGTTTTTT
V: TRBV10-3; length: 14; size: few; J: TRBJ2-1; D: TRBD2; CDR3: CAIGLAVAYNEQFF; DNA: TGTGCCATCGGACTAGCGGTGGCCTACAATGAGCAGTTCTTC
V: TRBV4-1; length: 14; size: .; J: TRBJ1-1; D: .; CDR3: CASSQEVWTTEAFF; DNA: TGCGCCAGCAGCCAAGAGGTCTGGACCACTGAAGCTTTCTTT
V: TRBV6-2/TRBV6-3; length: 17; size: many; J: TRBJ1-5; D: .; CDR3: CASTQGPKQDSNQPQHF; DNA: TGTGCCAGCACCCAGGGGCCAAAACAAGATAGCAATCAGCCCCAGCATTTT